Listed below are T cell receptor beta chains from one sample, sequenced in a study of spatial heterogeneity in lung cancer. TCRdb re-analysed the 5' RACE reads in MiXCR, keeping a single row per CDR3 protein. The repertoire holds 3,000 to 4,000 distinct CDR3 sequences, around 6.7% seen once, with roughly 20% in the top ten. This specimen consisted of normal lung tissue next to the tumor, obtained at surgery. The receptors derive from a male donor with early-stage non-small cell lung cancer. Both conserved end residues are part of each CDR3. Each record gives: J gene, D gene, clone size, V gene, CDR3 DNA, CDR3 protein. The D gene is left open where the match is weak. The size entry is marked missing in some rows and otherwise reads once, few, many or a size class.

J gene: TRBJ2-5
D gene: -
clone size: many
V gene: TRBV20-1
CDR3 DNA: TGCAGTGCTAGAGACCCCGGGACTCCCCAAGAGACCCAGTACTTC
CDR3 protein: CSARDPGTPQETQYF

J gene: TRBJ1-2
D gene: -
clone size: medium-sized
V gene: TRBV16
CDR3 DNA: TGTGCCAGCAGCCAATCGCGGGACCGCTCTTTTCGCTACACCTTC
CDR3 protein: CASSQSRDRSFRYTF

J gene: TRBJ2-3
D gene: TRBD2
clone size: medium-sized
V gene: TRBV12-3/TRBV12-4
CDR3 DNA: TGTGCCAGCAGCGGACTAGCGGGAGTGGCAGATACGCAGTATTTT
CDR3 protein: CASSGLAGVADTQYF

J gene: TRBJ2-3
D gene: TRBD1
clone size: -
V gene: TRBV5-8
CDR3 DNA: TGTGCCAGCAGCTTGGCAAGGGGGCATGGAGATACGCAGTATTTT
CDR3 protein: CASSLARGHGDTQYF

J gene: TRBJ1-5
D gene: TRBD1
clone size: -
V gene: TRBV19
CDR3 DNA: TGTGCCAGTAGTAATTGGGACAGCACGAATCAGCCCCAGCATTTT
CDR3 protein: CASSNWDSTNQPQHF

J gene: TRBJ2-5
D gene: -
clone size: -
V gene: TRBV27
CDR3 DNA: TGTGTCAGCAGTTTATTGACAGGTTGGGGGACCCAGTACTTC
CDR3 protein: CVSSLLTGWGTQYF

J gene: TRBJ1-6
D gene: TRBD1
clone size: medium-sized
V gene: TRBV30
CDR3 DNA: TGTGCCTGGAAAGGACAGGGGATCAGCTCCTATAATTCACCCCTCCACTTT
CDR3 protein: CAWKGQGISSYNSPLHF

J gene: TRBJ2-3
D gene: -
clone size: medium-sized
V gene: TRBV7-9
CDR3 DNA: TGTGCCAGCAGCTTAGGAGGCGGTCTCACAGATACGCAGTATTTT
CDR3 protein: CASSLGGGLTDTQYF

J gene: TRBJ2-5
D gene: TRBD2
clone size: many
V gene: TRBV5-4
CDR3 DNA: TGTGCCAGCAGCTTGATCGGGACTAGCGGGGTGGAGACCCAGTACTTC
CDR3 protein: CASSLIGTSGVETQYF

J gene: TRBJ2-3
D gene: TRBD2
clone size: -
V gene: TRBV7-2
CDR3 DNA: TGTGCCAGCAGCTTAGTAGCGGGGGCCACCACAGATACGCAGTATTTT
CDR3 protein: CASSLVAGATTDTQYF

J gene: TRBJ2-3
D gene: -
clone size: many
V gene: TRBV28
CDR3 DNA: TGTGCCAGCATCTACGGCGGCACAGATACGCAGTATTTT
CDR3 protein: CASIYGGTDTQYF

J gene: TRBJ1-1
D gene: -
clone size: medium-sized
V gene: TRBV30
CDR3 DNA: TGTGCCTGGAGTCCCACGACAAATGAAGCTTTCTTT
CDR3 protein: CAWSPTTNEAFF

J gene: TRBJ2-1
D gene: -
clone size: medium-sized
V gene: TRBV7-9
CDR3 DNA: TGTGCCAGCAGCTTAGCGGGAACTTACAATGAGCAGTTCTTC
CDR3 protein: CASSLAGTYNEQFF

J gene: TRBJ2-1
D gene: -
clone size: -
V gene: TRBV7-2
CDR3 DNA: TGTGCCAGCAGCCCCCGGACGGAATACAATGAGCAGTTCTTC
CDR3 protein: CASSPRTEYNEQFF

J gene: TRBJ1-6
D gene: -
clone size: medium-sized
V gene: TRBV7-2
CDR3 DNA: TGTGCCAGCAGCCAGAACCAGGGACCGGTTAATTCACCCCTCCACTTT
CDR3 protein: CASSQNQGPVNSPLHF

J gene: TRBJ2-7
D gene: TRBD1
clone size: medium-sized
V gene: TRBV6-5
CDR3 DNA: TGTGCCAGCAGTTACGCTGGGACAGGGGCGGGTGCCTACGAGCAGTACTTC
CDR3 protein: CASSYAGTGAGAYEQYF

J gene: TRBJ2-1
D gene: -
clone size: medium-sized
V gene: TRBV27
CDR3 DNA: TGTGCCAGCAGTAGGCAGGTAGGGTTGGGCAATGAGCAGTTCTTC
CDR3 protein: CASSRQVGLGNEQFF

J gene: TRBJ1-5
D gene: TRBD1
clone size: many
V gene: TRBV20-1
CDR3 DNA: TGCAGTGCTAGAGCAGGGGGCGGGCAGCCCCAGCATTTT
CDR3 protein: CSARAGGGQPQHF

J gene: TRBJ1-1
D gene: TRBD1
clone size: medium-sized
V gene: TRBV25-1
CDR3 DNA: TGTGCCAGCAGTGTTACAGGGGTTCCTGAAGCTTTCTTT
CDR3 protein: CASSVTGVPEAFF

J gene: TRBJ1-5
D gene: TRBD1
clone size: few
V gene: TRBV15
CDR3 DNA: TGTGCCACCAGCAGGGAACAGGGGATTAATCAGCCCCAGCATTTT
CDR3 protein: CATSREQGINQPQHF

J gene: TRBJ2-3
D gene: TRBD2
clone size: -
V gene: TRBV5-1
CDR3 DNA: TGCGCCACCAAAACTGCCGCGGGAGAGGCAGATACGCAGTATTTT
CDR3 protein: CATKTAAGEADTQYF

J gene: TRBJ2-3
D gene: -
clone size: many
V gene: TRBV5-1
CDR3 DNA: TGCGCCAGCAGCTTTGGGCAGGGCGGCACAGATACGCAGTATTTT
CDR3 protein: CASSFGQGGTDTQYF

J gene: TRBJ2-1
D gene: TRBD1
clone size: few
V gene: TRBV6-5
CDR3 DNA: TGTGCCAGCAGTTACTCGAACCCAGGGACAGCCGCCAACAATGAGCAGTTCTTC
CDR3 protein: CASSYSNPGTAANNEQFF

J gene: TRBJ2-1
D gene: -
clone size: medium-sized
V gene: TRBV11-3
CDR3 DNA: TGTGCCAGCAGCACGTGGGGAAATGAGCAGTTCTTC
CDR3 protein: CASSTWGNEQFF

J gene: TRBJ2-1
D gene: -
clone size: medium-sized
V gene: TRBV24-1
CDR3 DNA: TGTGCCACCGAAGGCACTAGATTCGATGAGCAGTTCTTC
CDR3 protein: CATEGTRFDEQFF

J gene: TRBJ2-3
D gene: -
clone size: medium-sized
V gene: TRBV7-2
CDR3 DNA: TGTGCCAGCAGCCAGACCACTAATCATAAGCAGTATTTT
CDR3 protein: CASSQTTNHKQYF

J gene: TRBJ2-7
D gene: -
clone size: many
V gene: TRBV7-2
CDR3 DNA: TGTGCCAGCAGCCTGGGACGGTACGAAGGGCAGTACTTC
CDR3 protein: CASSLGRYEGQYF

J gene: TRBJ2-5
D gene: -
clone size: many
V gene: TRBV3-1
CDR3 DNA: TGTGCCAGCAGCCGTCGTGGGGATCAAGAGACCCAGTACTTC
CDR3 protein: CASSRRGDQETQYF

J gene: TRBJ1-5
D gene: -
clone size: -
V gene: TRBV5-1
CDR3 DNA: TGCGCCAGCAGCTTGGCCGGGATCCAGCCCCAGCATTTT
CDR3 protein: CASSLAGIQPQHF

J gene: TRBJ1-2
D gene: TRBD1
clone size: many
V gene: TRBV2
CDR3 DNA: TGTGCCAGCAGTCCCCCGGGACAGGCTAACTATGGCTACACCTTC
CDR3 protein: CASSPPGQANYGYTF